The 3 T cell receptor beta chains reported below all come from one sample, sequenced in a study of blood T cell repertoires in COVID-19. Here immunoSEQ multiplex PCR was the method, and the copy in TCRdb shows in-frame clones only, minus some. Seen here are 250,000 or so clones, approximately 90% observed once, and the top ten hold 2% to 3%. Specimen: PBMCs or T cells enriched from blood (not recorded which). All receptors derive from a young woman with acute COVID-19.

The chain carries TRBV18 and TRBJ1-3, with no clear D. Germline V gene lookup returns CDR1 KGHSH and CDR2 LQKENI. Trimming left V 2 bases short and J 0 bases short, with 11 bases between. CDR3 length: 16 residues. The CDR3 loop is CASSPFGGDSGNTIYF. CDR3 DNA sequence: TGTGCCAGCTCACCATTTGGTGGAGACTCTGGAAACACCATATATTTT. Complete variable domain (other parts from reference TRBV18 and TRBJ1-3): NAGVMQNPRHLVRRRGQEARLRCSPMKGHSHVYWYRQLPEEGLKFMVYLQKENIIDESGMPKERFSAEFPKEGPSILRIQQVVRGDSAAYFCASSPFGGDSGNTIYFGEGSWLTVV.

This chain uses TRBV19 with TRBJ2-3; 14 bases fit TRBD2. This CDR3 contains 17 residues. V trimming: 3 bases; J trimming: 1 base; junction bases outside the gene matches: 3. CDR1 LNHDA and CDR2 SQIVND come from the germline V gene (reference sequence). The CDR3 DNA reads as TGTGCCAGTAGTATTCCGGGACTAGCGGGGGGCACAGATACGCAGTATTTT. It specifies CASSIPGLAGGTDTQYF.

The gene calls are TRBV11-3 and TRBJ2-1; possibly TRBD2 for D (6 bases). Germline V lookup: CDR1 SGHNT, CDR2 YENEEA. The V gene lost 2 bases and the J gene lost 9 bases, with 8 bases spanning the gap. This CDR3 is built from 12 residues. CDR3 coding DNA: TGTGCCAGCAGCTTATCCGGGGGTGAGCAGTTCTTC. It specifies CASSLSGGEQFF.